This T cell receptor (beta chain) derives from a study of T cell repertoires in ileal Crohn's disease. TCRdb's copy holds only in-frame clones and misses some; the assay was immunoSEQ multiplex PCR. The sample lists some 12,000 clones, approximately 78% seen once, with over 13% in the top ten. Looked up from germline, CDR1 is SGHTA and CDR2 is FQGNSA. V trimming: 2 bases; J trimming: 8 bases; junction bases outside the gene matches: 8. This CDR3 contains 16 residues. Stated time point: neoterminal ileum biopsy at postoperative endoscopy, about 6 months after surgery. The TCR comes from an adult with Crohn's disease. This chain links TRBV7-2 with TRBJ2-1; 11 positions agree with TRBD2. Sequencing was carried out using ileal tissue. As DNA, the CDR3 is TGTGCCAGCAGCTTACTAGCGGGAGGATCTTACGATGAGCAGTTCTTC. This encodes CASSLLAGGSYDEQFF.